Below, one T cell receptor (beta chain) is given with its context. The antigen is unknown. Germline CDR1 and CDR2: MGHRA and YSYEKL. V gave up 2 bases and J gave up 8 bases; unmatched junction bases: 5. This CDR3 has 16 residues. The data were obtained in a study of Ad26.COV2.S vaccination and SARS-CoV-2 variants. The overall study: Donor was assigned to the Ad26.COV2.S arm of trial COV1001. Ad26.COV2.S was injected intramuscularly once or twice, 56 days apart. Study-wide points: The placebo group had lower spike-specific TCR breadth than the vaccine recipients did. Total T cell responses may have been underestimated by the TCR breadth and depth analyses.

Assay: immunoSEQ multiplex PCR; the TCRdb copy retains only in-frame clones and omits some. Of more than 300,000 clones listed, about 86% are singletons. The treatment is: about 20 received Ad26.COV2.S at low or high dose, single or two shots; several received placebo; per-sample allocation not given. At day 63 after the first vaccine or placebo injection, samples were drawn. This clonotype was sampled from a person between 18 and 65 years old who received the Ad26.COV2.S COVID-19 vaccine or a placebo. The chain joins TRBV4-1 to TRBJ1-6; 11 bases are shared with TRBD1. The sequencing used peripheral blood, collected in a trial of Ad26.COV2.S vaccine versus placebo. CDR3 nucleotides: TGCGCCAGCAGCCAATTGGGACAGGGGGGGGATTCACCCCTCCACTTT. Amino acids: CASSQLGQGGDSPLHF.